A single T cell receptor (beta chain) is shown here with its context. This CDR3 has 11 amino acids. From germline, CDR1 is SEHNR and CDR2 FQNEAQ (reference sequence). The data stem from a study of monozygotic twins with inflammatory bowel disease. Using the 5' RACE reads, TCRdb records one entry per CDR3 protein without DNA. The record lists approximately 210,000 distinct CDR3 sequences, of which the ten most abundant hold roughly 8%. Source material: blood. The V gene is TRBV7-9, the J gene TRBJ1-1; TCRdb names TRBD1, which stays unverified in the absence of DNA. The TCR sequence derives from a human donor with ulcerative colitis or Crohn's disease, or a healthy co-twin of an affected twin (not recorded which). This CDR3 reads CAGAEDTEAFF.